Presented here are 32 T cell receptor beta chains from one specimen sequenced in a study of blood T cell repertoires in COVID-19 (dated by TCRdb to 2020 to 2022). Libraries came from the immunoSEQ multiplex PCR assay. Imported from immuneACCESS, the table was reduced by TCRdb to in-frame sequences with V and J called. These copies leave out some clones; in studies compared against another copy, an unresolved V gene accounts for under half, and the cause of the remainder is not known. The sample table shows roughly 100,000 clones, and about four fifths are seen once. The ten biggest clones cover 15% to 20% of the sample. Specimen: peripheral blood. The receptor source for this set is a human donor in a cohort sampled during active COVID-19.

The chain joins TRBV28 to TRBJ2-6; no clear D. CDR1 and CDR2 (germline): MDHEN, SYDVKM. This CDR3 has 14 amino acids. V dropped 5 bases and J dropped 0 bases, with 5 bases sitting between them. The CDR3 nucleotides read TGTGCCAGCAGTCCCCACTCTGGGGCCAACGTCCTGACTTTC. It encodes CASSPHSGANVLTF. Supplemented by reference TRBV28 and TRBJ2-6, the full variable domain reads DVKVTQSSRYLVKRTGEKVFLECVQDMDHENMFWYRQDPGLGLRLIYFSYDVKMKEKGDIPEGYSVSREKKERFSLILESASTNQTSMYLCASSPHSGANVLTFGAGSRLTVL.

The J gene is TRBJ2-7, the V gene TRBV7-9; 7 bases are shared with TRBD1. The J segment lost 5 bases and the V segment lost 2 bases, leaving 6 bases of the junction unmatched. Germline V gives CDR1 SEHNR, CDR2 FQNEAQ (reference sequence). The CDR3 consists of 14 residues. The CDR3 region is CASSLSDRPHEQYF. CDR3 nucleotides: TGTGCCAGCAGCTTATCGGACAGGCCCCACGAGCAGTACTTC.

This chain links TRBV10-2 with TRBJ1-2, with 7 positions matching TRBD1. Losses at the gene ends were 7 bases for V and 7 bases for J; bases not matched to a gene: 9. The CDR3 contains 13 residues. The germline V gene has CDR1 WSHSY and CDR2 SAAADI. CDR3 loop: CASTSDRAGGYTF. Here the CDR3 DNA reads TGCGCCAGCACTTCTGACAGGGCAGGTGGCTACACCTTC.

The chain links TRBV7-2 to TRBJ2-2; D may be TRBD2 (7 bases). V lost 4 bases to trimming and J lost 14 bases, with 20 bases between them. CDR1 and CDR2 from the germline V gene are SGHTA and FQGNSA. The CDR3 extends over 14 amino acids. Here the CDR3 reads CASSWGGASSSLFF. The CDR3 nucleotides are TGTGCCAGCAGCTGGGGGGGCGCCTCGTCGAGCCTGTTTTTT.

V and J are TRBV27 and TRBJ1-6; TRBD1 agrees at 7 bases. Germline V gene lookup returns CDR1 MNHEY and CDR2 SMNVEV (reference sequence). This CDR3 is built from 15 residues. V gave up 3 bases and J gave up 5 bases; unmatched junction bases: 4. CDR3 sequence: CASSFTGANNSPLHF. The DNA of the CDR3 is TGTGCCAGCAGTTTCACAGGGGCCAATAATTCACCCCTCCACTTT.

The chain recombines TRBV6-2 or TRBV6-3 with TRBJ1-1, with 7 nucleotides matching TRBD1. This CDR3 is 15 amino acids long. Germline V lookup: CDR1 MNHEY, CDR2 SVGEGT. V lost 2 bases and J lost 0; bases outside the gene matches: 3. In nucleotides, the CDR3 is TGTGCCAGCAGTTACGCGGACAGGCTGAACACTGAAGCTTTCTTT. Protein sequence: CASSYADRLNTEAFF.

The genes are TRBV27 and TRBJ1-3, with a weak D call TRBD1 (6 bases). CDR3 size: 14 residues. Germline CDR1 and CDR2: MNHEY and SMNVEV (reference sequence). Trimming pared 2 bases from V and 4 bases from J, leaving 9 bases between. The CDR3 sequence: CASSLRQGGNTIYF. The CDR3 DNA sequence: TGTGCCAGCAGTTTACGGCAGGGGGGAAACACCATATATTTT.

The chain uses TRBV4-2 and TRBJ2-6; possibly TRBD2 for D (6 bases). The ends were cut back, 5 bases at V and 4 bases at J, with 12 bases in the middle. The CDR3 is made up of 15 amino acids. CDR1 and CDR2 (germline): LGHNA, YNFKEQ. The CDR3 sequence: CASSSGGDGANVLTF. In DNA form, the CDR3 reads TGTGCCAGCAGCTCCGGAGGGGACGGGGCCAACGTCCTGACTTTC.

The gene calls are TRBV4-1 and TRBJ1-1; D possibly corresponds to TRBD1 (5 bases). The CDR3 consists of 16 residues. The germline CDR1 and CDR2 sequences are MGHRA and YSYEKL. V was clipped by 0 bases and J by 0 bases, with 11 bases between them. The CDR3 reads CASSQDYLGVNTEAFF. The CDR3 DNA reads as TGCGCCAGCAGCCAAGATTATTTAGGGGTGAACACTGAAGCTTTCTTT.

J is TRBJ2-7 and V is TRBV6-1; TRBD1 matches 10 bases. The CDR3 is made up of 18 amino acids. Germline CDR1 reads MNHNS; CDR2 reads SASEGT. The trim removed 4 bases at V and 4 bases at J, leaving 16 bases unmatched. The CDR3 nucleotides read TGTGCCAGCAGTGCCCTCCGGGACAGGGGCGGTCTGGAGTACGAGCAGTACTTC. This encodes CASSALRDRGGLEYEQYF.

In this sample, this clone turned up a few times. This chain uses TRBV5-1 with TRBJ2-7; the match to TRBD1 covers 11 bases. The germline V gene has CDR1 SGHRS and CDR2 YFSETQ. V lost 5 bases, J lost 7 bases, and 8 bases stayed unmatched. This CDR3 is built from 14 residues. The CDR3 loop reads CASSSGQGVWEQYF. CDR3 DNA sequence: TGCGCCAGCAGTTCGGGACAGGGGGTTTGGGAGCAGTACTTC. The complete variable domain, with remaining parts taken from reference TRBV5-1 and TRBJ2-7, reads KAGVTQTPRYLIKTRGQQVTLSCSPISGHRSVSWYQQTPGQGLQFLFEYFSETQRNKGNFPGRFSGRQFSNSRSEMNVSTLELGDSALYLCASSSGQGVWEQYFGPGTRLTVT.

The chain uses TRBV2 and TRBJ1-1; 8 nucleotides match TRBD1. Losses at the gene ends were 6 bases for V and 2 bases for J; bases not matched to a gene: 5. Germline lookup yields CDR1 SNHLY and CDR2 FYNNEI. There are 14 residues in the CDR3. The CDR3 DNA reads TGTGCCAGCAGCGTGGGACAGGCAAACACTGAAGCTTTCTTT. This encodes CASSVGQANTEAFF.

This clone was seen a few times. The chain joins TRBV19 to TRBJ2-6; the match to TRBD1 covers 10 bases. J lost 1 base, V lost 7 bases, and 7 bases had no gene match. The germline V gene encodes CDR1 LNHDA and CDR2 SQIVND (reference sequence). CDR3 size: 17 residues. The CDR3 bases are TGTGCCAGTAACCCGGGACAGGGGATTTCTGGGGCCAACGTCCTGACTTTC. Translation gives CASNPGQGISGANVLTF.

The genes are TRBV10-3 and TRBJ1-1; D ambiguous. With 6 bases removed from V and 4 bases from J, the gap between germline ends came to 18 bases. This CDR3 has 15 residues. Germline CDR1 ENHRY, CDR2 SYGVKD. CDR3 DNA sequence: TGTGCCATCAGGTTAAACGGGGTCGGTGGCACTGAAGCTTTCTTT. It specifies CAIRLNGVGGTEAFF.

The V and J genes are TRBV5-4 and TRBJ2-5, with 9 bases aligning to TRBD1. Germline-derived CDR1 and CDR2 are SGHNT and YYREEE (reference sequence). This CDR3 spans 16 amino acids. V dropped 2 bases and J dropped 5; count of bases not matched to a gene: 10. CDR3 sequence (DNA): TGTGCCAGCAGCTTCCCGGGGACAGGGTATATGGAGACCCAGTACTTC. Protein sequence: CASSFPGTGYMETQYF.

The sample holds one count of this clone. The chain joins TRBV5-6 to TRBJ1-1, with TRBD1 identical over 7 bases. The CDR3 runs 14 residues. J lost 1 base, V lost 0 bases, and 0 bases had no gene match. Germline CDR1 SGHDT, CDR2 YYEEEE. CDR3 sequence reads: CASSLDRGNTEAFF. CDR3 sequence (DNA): TGTGCCAGCAGCTTGGACAGGGGGAACACTGAAGCTTTCTTT. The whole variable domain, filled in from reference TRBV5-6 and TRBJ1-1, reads DAGVTQSPTHLIKTRGQQVTLRCSPKSGHDTVSWYQQALGQGPQFIFQYYEEEERQRGNFPDRFSGHQFPNYSSELNVNALLLGDSALYLCASSLDRGNTEAFFGQGTRLTVV.

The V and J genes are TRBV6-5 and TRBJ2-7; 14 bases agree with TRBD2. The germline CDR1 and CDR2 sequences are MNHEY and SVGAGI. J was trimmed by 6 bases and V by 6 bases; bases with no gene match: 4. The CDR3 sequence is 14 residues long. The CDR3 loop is CASRGLAGVGEQYF. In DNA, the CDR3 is TGTGCCAGCAGGGGACTAGCGGGAGTGGGCGAGCAGTACTTC.

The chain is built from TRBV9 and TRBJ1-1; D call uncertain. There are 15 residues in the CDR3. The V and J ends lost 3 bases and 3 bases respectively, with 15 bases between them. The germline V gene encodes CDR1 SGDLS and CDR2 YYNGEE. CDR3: CASSARAGLDTEAFF. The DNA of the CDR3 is TGTGCCAGCAGCGCCCGGGCGGGGTTGGACACTGAAGCTTTCTTT. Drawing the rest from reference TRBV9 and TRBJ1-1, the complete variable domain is DSGVTQTPKHLITATGQRVTLRCSPRSGDLSVYWYQQSLDQGLQFLIQYYNGEERAKGNILERFSAQQFPDLHSELNLSSLELGDSALYFCASSARAGLDTEAFFGQGTRLTVV.

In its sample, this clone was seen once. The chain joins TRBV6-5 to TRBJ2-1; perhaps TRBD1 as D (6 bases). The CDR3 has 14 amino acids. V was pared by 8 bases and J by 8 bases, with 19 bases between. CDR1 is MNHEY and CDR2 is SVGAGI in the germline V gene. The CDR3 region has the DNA TGTGCCAGCTGCCCCCGAGGGGGTTCCGATGAGCAGTTCTTC. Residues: CASCPRGGSDEQFF.

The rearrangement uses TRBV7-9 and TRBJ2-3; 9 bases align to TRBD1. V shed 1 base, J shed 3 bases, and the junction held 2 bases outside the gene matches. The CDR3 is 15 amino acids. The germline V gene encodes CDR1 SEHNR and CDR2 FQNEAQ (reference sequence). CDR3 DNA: TGTGCCAGCAGCTTAGGGGACAGGGAAACAGATACGCAGTATTTT. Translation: CASSLGDRETDTQYF.

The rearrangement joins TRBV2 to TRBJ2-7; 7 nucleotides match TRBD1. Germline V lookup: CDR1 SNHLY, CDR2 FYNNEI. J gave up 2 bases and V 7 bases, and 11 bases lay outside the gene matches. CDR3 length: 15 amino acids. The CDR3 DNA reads TGTGCCAGCAATCAGGGGGATCAGTTCCCCTACGAGCAGTACTTC. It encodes CASNQGDQFPYEQYF.

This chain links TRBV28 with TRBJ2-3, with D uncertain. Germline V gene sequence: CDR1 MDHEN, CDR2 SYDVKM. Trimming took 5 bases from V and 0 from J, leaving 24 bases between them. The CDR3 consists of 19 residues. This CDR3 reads CASSTDGEMWRSSTDTQYF. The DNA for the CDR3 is TGTGCCAGCAGTACCGACGGCGAGATGTGGAGAAGCAGCACAGATACGCAGTATTTT.

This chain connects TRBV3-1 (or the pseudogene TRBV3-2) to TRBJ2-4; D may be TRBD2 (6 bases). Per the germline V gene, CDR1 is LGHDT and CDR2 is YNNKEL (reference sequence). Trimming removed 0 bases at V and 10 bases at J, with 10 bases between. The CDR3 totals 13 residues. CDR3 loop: CASSQDRAGIQYF. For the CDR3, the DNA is TGTGCCAGCAGCCAAGATCGGGCGGGGATTCAGTACTTC.

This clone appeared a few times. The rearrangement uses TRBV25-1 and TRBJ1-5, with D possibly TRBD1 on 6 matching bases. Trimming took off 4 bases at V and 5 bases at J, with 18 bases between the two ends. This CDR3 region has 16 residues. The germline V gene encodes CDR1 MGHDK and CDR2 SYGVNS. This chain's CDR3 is CASSVPGLGAYQPQHF. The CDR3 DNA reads TGTGCCAGCAGTGTGCCGGGATTGGGGGCCTATCAGCCCCAGCATTTT.

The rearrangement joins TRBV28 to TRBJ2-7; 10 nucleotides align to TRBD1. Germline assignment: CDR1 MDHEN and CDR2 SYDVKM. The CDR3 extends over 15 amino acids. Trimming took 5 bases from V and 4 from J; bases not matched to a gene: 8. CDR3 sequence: CASSQTPGQGYEQYF. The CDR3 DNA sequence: TGTGCCAGCAGTCAGACACCGGGACAGGGGTACGAGCAGTACTTC.

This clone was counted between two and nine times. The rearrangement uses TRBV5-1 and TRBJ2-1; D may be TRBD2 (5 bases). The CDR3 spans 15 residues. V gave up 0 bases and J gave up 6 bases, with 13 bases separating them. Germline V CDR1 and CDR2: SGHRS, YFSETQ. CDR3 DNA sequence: TGCGCCAGCAGCTTGGAGGCGACTATCGCCAATGAGCAGTTCTTC. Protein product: CASSLEATIANEQFF.

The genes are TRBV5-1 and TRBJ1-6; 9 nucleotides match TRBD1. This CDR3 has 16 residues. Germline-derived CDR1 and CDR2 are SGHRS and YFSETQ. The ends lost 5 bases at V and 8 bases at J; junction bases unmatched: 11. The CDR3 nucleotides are TGCGCCAGCAGTCCTGGGACAGGGATGGAAGATTCACCCCTCCACTTT. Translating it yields CASSPGTGMEDSPLHF.

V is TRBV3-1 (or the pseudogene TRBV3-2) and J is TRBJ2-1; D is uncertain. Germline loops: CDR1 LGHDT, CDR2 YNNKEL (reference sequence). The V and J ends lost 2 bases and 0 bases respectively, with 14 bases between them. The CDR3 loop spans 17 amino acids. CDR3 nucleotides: TGTGCCAGCAGCCAAAGCATAGACCCTAGCTCCTACAATGAGCAGTTCTTC. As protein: CASSQSIDPSSYNEQFF.

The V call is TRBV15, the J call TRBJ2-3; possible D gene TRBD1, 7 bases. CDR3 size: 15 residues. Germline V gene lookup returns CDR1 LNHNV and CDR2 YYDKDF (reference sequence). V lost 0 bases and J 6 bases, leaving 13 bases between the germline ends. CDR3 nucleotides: TGTGCCACCAGCAGAGATGGCAGGGGGGAGGATACGCAGTATTTT. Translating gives CATSRDGRGEDTQYF.

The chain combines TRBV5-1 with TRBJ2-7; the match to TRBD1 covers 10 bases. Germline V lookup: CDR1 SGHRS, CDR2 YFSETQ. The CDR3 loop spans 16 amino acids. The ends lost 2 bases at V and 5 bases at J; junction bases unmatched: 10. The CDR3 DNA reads TGCGCCAGCAGCTTCTCAGCCGGGACAGGGGCGAACGAGCAGTACTTC. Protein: CASSFSAGTGANEQYF.

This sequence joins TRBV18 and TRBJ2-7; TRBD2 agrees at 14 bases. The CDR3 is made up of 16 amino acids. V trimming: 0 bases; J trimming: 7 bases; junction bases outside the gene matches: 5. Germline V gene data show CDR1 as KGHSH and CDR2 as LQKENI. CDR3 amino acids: CASSPPGLAGVGEQYF. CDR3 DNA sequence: TGTGCCAGCTCACCACCGGGACTAGCGGGAGTAGGTGAGCAGTACTTC. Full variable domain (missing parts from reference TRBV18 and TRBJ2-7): NAGVMQNPRHLVRRRGQEARLRCSPMKGHSHVYWYRQLPEEGLKFMVYLQKENIIDESGMPKERFSAEFPKEGPSILRIQQVVRGDSAAYFCASSPPGLAGVGEQYFGPGTRLTVT.

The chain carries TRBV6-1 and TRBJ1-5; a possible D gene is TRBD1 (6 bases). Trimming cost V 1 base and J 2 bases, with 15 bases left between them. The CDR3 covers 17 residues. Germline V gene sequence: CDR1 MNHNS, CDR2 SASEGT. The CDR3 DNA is TGTGCCAGCAGTGAAGGACAGGCCCTAAGAGGCAATCAGCCCCAGCATTTT. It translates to CASSEGQALRGNQPQHF.